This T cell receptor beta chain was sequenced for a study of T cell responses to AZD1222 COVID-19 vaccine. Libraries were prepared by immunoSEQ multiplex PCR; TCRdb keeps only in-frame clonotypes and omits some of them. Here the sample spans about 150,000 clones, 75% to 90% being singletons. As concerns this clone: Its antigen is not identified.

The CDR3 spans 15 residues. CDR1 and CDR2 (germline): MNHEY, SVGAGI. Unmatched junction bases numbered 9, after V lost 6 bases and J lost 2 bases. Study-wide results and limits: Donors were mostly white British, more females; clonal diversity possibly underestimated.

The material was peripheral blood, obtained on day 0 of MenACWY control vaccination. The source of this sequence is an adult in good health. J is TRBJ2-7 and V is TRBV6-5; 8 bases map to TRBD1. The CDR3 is CASRPRDRITYEQYF. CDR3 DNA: TGTGCCAGCAGGCCCCGGGACAGGATAACCTACGAGCAGTACTTC.